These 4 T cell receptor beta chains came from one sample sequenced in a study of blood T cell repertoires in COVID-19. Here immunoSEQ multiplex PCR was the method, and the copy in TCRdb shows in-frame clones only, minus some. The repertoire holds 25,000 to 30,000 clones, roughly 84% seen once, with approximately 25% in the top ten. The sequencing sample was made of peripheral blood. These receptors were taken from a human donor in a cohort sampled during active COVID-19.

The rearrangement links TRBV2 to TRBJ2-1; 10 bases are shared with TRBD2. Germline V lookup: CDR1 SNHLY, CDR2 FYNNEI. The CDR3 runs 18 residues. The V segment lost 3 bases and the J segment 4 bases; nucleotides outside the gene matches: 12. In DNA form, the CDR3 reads TGTGCCAGCAGTGACCCCAGCGGGAGGGCCCTAAAATACAATGAGCAGTTCTTC. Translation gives CASSDPSGRALKYNEQFF.

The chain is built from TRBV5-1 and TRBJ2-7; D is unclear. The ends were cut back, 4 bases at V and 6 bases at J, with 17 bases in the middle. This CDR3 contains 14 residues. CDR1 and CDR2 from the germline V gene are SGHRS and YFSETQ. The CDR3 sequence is CASSLAASKGEQYF. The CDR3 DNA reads TGCGCCAGCAGCCTCGCAGCGTCCAAAGGCGAGCAGTACTTC.

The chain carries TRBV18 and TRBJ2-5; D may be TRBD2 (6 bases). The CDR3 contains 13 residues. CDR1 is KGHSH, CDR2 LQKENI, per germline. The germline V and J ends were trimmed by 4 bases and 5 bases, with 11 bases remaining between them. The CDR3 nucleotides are TGTGCCAGCTCACTCACTGGAGGGGAGACCCAGTACTTC. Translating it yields CASSLTGGETQYF.

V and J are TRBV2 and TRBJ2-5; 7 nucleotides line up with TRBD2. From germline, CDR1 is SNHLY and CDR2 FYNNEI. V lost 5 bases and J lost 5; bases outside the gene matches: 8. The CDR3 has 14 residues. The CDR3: CASSRWGGGETQYF. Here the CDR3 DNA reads TGTGCCAGCAGTAGATGGGGGGGTGGTGAGACCCAGTACTTC.